The 7 T cell receptor beta chains reported below all come from one sample, sequenced in a study of CD4 T cells in relation to SARS-CoV-2 and coronaviruses (dated by TCRdb to about 2021). Library preparation employed the immunoSEQ multiplex PCR assay. As stored in TCRdb, this immuneACCESS dataset retains in-frame rearrangements with V and J assigned. A fraction of the clones does not appear; measured against another copy, unresolved V genes explain less than half of the discrepancy, and the remainder lacks a known reason. Counted in this sample were approximately 36,000 clones; about four fifths of them appeared once. The top ten constitute 5.5% to 8.5% of the sample. For these receptors, no antigen is known. The sample was naive CD4+ T cells from PBMCs, cultured in vitro. Reading the label with the study, this specimen's cell subset or site is: naive CD4+ T cells isolated by negative enrichment. The receptors stem from an adult with COVID-19.

Judged by abundance, this clone is medium-sized. The rearrangement joins TRBV9 to TRBJ2-7, with a tentative D call TRBD2 (5 bases). Per germline, CDR1 SGDLS and CDR2 YYNGEE. The CDR3 is 14 amino acids. Trimming pared 3 bases from V and 3 bases from J, leaving 13 bases between. CDR3 nucleotide sequence: TGTGCCAGCAGCGCGGAGGACGGTAACTACGAGCAGTACTTC. Residues: CASSAEDGNYEQYF.

The genes are TRBV6-5 and TRBJ2-7; 10 nucleotides agree with TRBD2. CDR1 is MNHEY, CDR2 SVGAGI, per germline. CDR3 length: 13 amino acids. V lost 8 bases, J lost 2 bases, and 3 bases stayed unmatched. The CDR3 loop is CASRTSGTYEQYF. CDR3 in DNA: TGTGCCAGCCGGACTAGCGGTACCTACGAGCAGTACTTC.

The table lists this clone with a few counts. The chain has TRBV30 and TRBJ2-2, with D hard to call. Trimming removed 5 bases at V and 2 bases at J, with 6 bases between. The CDR3 has 12 amino acids. CDR1 is GTSNPN, CDR2 SVGIG, per germline (reference sequence). CDR3 residues: CAWVDNTGELFF. CDR3 DNA: TGTGCCTGGGTGGATAACACCGGGGAGCTGTTTTTT.

The chain couples TRBV18 to TRBJ2-5, with D perhaps given as TRBD1 or TRBD2 (5 bases each). The CDR3 sequence is 15 residues long. Per germline, CDR1 KGHSH and CDR2 LQKENI. V was clipped by 1 base and J by 7 bases, with 16 bases between them. CDR3 protein: CASSPQGTELGTQYF. In DNA, the CDR3 is TGTGCCAGCTCACCACAGGGGACGGAGCTCGGGACCCAGTACTTC.

This clone was counted between two and nine times. The rearrangement links TRBV30 to TRBJ1-2; 7 nucleotides match TRBD1. J was trimmed by 8 bases and V by 0 bases; bases with no gene match: 9. CDR3 length equals 14 residues. Germline CDR1 is GTSNPN and CDR2 is SVGIG (reference sequence). CDR3 sequence reads: CAWSVATGMHGYTF. DNA of the CDR3: TGTGCCTGGAGTGTCGCGACAGGGATGCACGGCTACACCTTC.

The gene calls are TRBV2 and TRBJ2-1, with 10 bases matching TRBD2. The CDR3 runs to 14 residues. Losses at the gene ends were 8 bases for V and 8 bases for J; bases not matched to a gene: 9. The germline V gene has CDR1 SNHLY and CDR2 FYNNEI. The CDR3 DNA reads as TGTGCCAGCCGGTGGGCTAGCGGGAGATATGAGCAGTTCTTC. Translation gives CASRWASGRYEQFF.

This clone was seen once. The chain joins TRBV19 to TRBJ2-7; 7 bases align to TRBD2. The V gene end was trimmed by 3 bases and the J gene end by 0 bases; junction bases not matched to a gene: 5. There are 15 residues in the CDR3. Per germline, CDR1 LNHDA and CDR2 SQIVND (reference sequence). This CDR3 is CASSIVGDYSYEQYF. As DNA, the CDR3 is TGTGCCAGTAGTATCGTGGGGGACTACTCCTACGAGCAGTACTTC.